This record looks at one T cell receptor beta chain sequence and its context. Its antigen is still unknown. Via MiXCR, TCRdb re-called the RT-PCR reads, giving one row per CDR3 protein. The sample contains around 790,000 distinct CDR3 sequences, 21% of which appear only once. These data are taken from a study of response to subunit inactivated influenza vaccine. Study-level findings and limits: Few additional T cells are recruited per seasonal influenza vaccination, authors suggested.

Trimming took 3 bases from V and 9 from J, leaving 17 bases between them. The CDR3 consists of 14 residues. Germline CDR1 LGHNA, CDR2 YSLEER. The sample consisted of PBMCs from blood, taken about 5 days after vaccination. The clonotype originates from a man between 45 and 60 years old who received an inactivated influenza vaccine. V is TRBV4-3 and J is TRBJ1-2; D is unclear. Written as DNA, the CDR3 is TGCGCCAGCAGCCAGGACCTCGGGATACGGAGCTACACCTTC. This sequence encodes CASSQDLGIRSYTF.